This T cell receptor (beta chain) stems from a study of T cells in Graves' hyperthyroidism and ophthalmopathy. Whole-study findings and limits: Ophthalmopathy stood apart from stable hyperthyroidism in a 13 V-J model.

Among ophthalmopathy patients, the Clinical Activity Score reached at least 3, the NOSPECS grade reached at least 4, and duration remained under 3 months. Clinical symptoms, serum thyroxine, TRAb, thyroid ultrasound and orbital computed tomography informed diagnoses. Over 8 ml fresh peripheral blood yielded the PBMCs. This clonotype was counted at least ten times. Its antigen is not identified. The CDR3 runs to 15 residues. V was shortened by 1 base and J by 3 bases, with 13 bases between the two germline ends. The germline gives CDR1 SGHTA, CDR2 FQGNSA. Regions amplified from RNA transcripts were the TCR beta CDR3 regions. HTBI primers were employed in a first-round RT-PCR of the TCR CDR3. From the multiplex PCR reads, TCRdb called clonotypes with MiXCR, one entry per CDR3 protein. This table has roughly 250,000 distinct CDR3 sequences, 20% to 25% appearing once.

The clonotype originates from a man between 25 and 39 years old with Graves' ophthalmopathy. V and J are TRBV7-2 and TRBJ2-7; unclear D gene. Specimen: blood. CDR3 in DNA: TGTGCCAGCAGCTTAGGTTTCGCGAGGATCTACGAGCAGTACTTC. This encodes CASSLGFARIYEQYF.